This entry features one TCR beta chain sequence. Its antigen remains unknown. This record belongs to a study of T cells in narcolepsy. Study-wide background: Healthy controls were enrolled alongside patients with narcolepsy type 1 or type 2.

Study outcomes and limitations: Autoreactive clone sequences were missing from some blood memory CD4+ repertoires. Autoreactive HCRT-specific and TRIB2-specific clonotypes were marked in same-patient CSF-versus-blood CD4+ comparisons.

The protocol was immunoSEQ multiplex PCR, while the TCRdb copy is restricted to in-frame clones and leaves out a portion. Of tens of thousands of clones listed, around 87% were seen once; the top ten hold 0.83%. Sequencing was carried out using CD45RA- memory CD4+ T cells from PBMCs. This TCR derives from a human donor with narcolepsy.

The chain's CDR3 is CASSRQGLGTEAFF. CDR3 in DNA: TGCGCCAGCAGTCGTCAGGGGCTGGGCACTGAAGCTTTCTTT. J is TRBJ1-1 and V is TRBV5-1; D possibly corresponds to TRBD1 (6 bases). Germline CDR1 SGHRS, CDR2 YFSETQ. This CDR3 is built from 14 residues. Trimming took 5 bases from V and 4 from J, leaving 15 bases between them.